This entry lists 13 T cell receptor beta chains sequenced from one sample in a study of shared clonotypes between healthy human individuals. Libraries were prepared by immunoSEQ multiplex PCR; TCRdb keeps only in-frame clonotypes and omits some of them. The sample shows around 1.9 million clones, 93% of them seen only once. Naive CD8 cells lacked CD45RO and underwent positive selection for CCR7, leaving out terminally differentiated effector memory CD45RA+ cells. The sample comprised naive CD8+ T cells from PBMCs. Receptor source: a man between 18 and 35 years old in good health. Some clones in this sample may be carry-over from other donors' samples.

To note about this clone: Relative to the germline gene, one junction end is altered; a read error may explain this. Other nucleotide sequences in the sample specify the same CDR3. The V call is TRBV5-1, the J call TRBJ2-7; a weak D match, TRBD2 (5 bases). The CDR3 has 16 residues. Germline-derived CDR1 and CDR2 are SGHRS and YFSETQ. The CDR3 sequence: CASSLEPGISSYEQYF. Here the CDR3 DNA reads TGCGCCAGTAGCTTGGAGCCGGGGATCTCCTCCTACGAGCAGTACTTC.

The chain has TRBV2 and TRBJ1-3, with TRBD1 identical over 9 bases. V trimming: 6 bases; J trimming: 4 bases; junction bases outside the gene matches: 7. The CDR3 length is 15 residues. Germline CDR1 reads SNHLY; CDR2 reads FYNNEI. DNA of the CDR3: TGTGCCAGCAGACCACAGGGGGCGCCCGGAAACACCATATATTTT. It is translated as CASRPQGAPGNTIYF.

This chain uses TRBV7-3 with TRBJ2-2, with a possible D match to TRBD1 (6 bases). Germline values: CDR1 SGHTA, CDR2 FQGTGA. This CDR3 has 16 amino acids. With 5 bases removed from V and 4 bases from J, the gap between germline ends came to 17 bases. The CDR3 DNA sequence: TGTGCCAGCAGCCCACGTGGGGGCCCTAGCACCGGGGAGCTGTTTTTT. Encoded protein: CASSPRGGPSTGELFF.

The chain has TRBV27 and TRBJ2-7, with TRBD1 identical over 9 bases. V shed 5 bases, J shed 0 bases, and the junction held 5 bases outside the gene matches. There are 15 residues in the CDR3. Germline values: CDR1 MNHEY, CDR2 SMNVEV (reference sequence). The chain's CDR3 is CASSPWDRVSYEQYF. In DNA form, the CDR3 reads TGTGCCAGCAGTCCCTGGGACAGGGTCTCCTACGAGCAGTACTTC.

V and J are TRBV19 and TRBJ1-5; the D gene is possibly TRBD1 (5 bases). Germline-derived CDR1 and CDR2 are LNHDA and SQIVND (reference sequence). V was cut by 8 bases and J by 7 bases, with 15 bases left in between. There are 13 residues in the CDR3. The CDR3, as DNA: TGTGCCAGTGCCACGCGGGGGTCCCAGCCCCAGCATTTT. The encoded protein is CASATRGSQPQHF.

In this sample, this clone turned up a few times. The genes are TRBV9 and TRBJ1-3; 9 bases map to TRBD1. Unmatched junction bases numbered 13, after V lost 3 bases and J lost 0 bases. The CDR3 contains 19 residues. Germline assignment: CDR1 SGDLS and CDR2 YYNGEE. Written as DNA, the CDR3 is TGTGCCAGCAGCGAGCCCGGGACAGGGAGTGACAACTCTGGAAACACCATATATTTT. Its translation: CASSEPGTGSDNSGNTIYF.

The chain employs TRBV5-4 and TRBJ2-7, with 7 bases lining up with TRBD1. Germline V gene lookup returns CDR1 SGHNT and CDR2 YYREEE (reference sequence). The CDR3 is made up of 16 amino acids. Trimming at V came to 3 bases and at J to 5 bases, leaving 14 bases not matched to a gene. The DNA of the CDR3 is TGTGCCAGCAGCTACCGACAGGGAAGGCCTCAGGACGAGCAGTACTTC. As protein: CASSYRQGRPQDEQYF.

The chain recombines TRBV19 with TRBJ1-1; no definite D call. The CDR3 runs to 14 residues. The germline CDR1 and CDR2 sequences are LNHDA and SQIVND (reference sequence). With 6 bases removed from V and 4 bases from J, the gap between germline ends came to 15 bases. The CDR3 protein is CASRSSGMGTEAFF. CDR3 coding DNA: TGTGCCAGTAGATCGTCGGGGATGGGCACTGAAGCTTTCTTT. Full variable domain (remainder filled in from reference TRBV19 and TRBJ1-1): DGGITQSPKYLFRKEGQNVTLSCEQNLNHDAMYWYRQDPGQGLRLIYYSQIVNDFQKGDIAEGYSVSREKKESFPLTVTSAQKNPTAFYLCASRSSGMGTEAFFGQGTRLTVV.

The genes are TRBV21-1 and TRBJ1-5; the listed D gene, TRBD1, was not tested against the DNA. TRBV21-1 is deemed a pseudogene. CDR3 size: 17 residues. CDR3 amino acids: CARPTSPTGGRNQPQHF. CDR3 coding DNA: TGTGCCAGGCCGACATCCCCGACAGGGGGCCGCAATCAGCCCCAGCATTTT.

V is TRBV7-9 and J is TRBJ2-3; the D is unclear. The CDR3 is 14 residues long. Per the germline V gene, CDR1 is SEHNR and CDR2 is FQNEAQ (reference sequence). V was shortened by 4 bases and J by 1 base, with 9 bases between the two germline ends. DNA of the CDR3: TGTGCCAGCAGCTCGCAGACACGCACAGATACGCAGTATTTT. Translation gives CASSSQTRTDTQYF.

The rearrangement joins TRBV7-9 to TRBJ2-7, with D maybe TRBD2 (7 bases). V lost 1 base and J 6 bases, leaving 13 bases between the germline ends. The germline gives CDR1 SEHNR, CDR2 FQNEAQ (reference sequence). The CDR3 has 14 residues. The CDR3 protein is CASSLENREGEQYF. CDR3 sequence (DNA): TGTGCCAGCAGCTTAGAAAACAGGGAGGGCGAGCAGTACTTC.

The chain uses TRBV19 and TRBJ2-7; D gene uncertain. CDR3 length: 13 amino acids. The V end lost 5 bases, the J end lost 5 bases, and 13 bases lay between the germline ends. Germline V gene data show CDR1 as LNHDA and CDR2 as SQIVND (reference sequence). CDR3 amino acids: CASSALWGNEQYF. CDR3 coding DNA: TGTGCCAGTAGTGCCCTTTGGGGTAACGAGCAGTACTTC.

This sequence joins TRBV11-2 and TRBJ2-3; D might be TRBD2 (5 bases). The V and J ends lost 3 bases and 0 bases respectively, with 7 bases between them. The CDR3 totals 14 residues. Per the germline V gene, CDR1 is SGHAT and CDR2 is FQNNGV. In DNA form, the CDR3 reads TGTGCCAGCAGCTTGGCGGGTAGCACAGATACGCAGTATTTT. It is translated as CASSLAGSTDTQYF.